Listed here are 3 T cell receptor beta chains from one sample, sequenced in a study of T cell responses to AZD1222 COVID-19 vaccine. Sequencing was performed with immunoSEQ multiplex PCR; in TCRdb, only in-frame clones are kept and a portion is missing. The table records approximately 79,000 clones, about 88% of them present only once. Sequencing used peripheral blood, obtained on day 0 of AZD1222 vaccination. Receptor source: an adult in good health.

This clone was found a few times. This chain joins TRBV23-1 and TRBJ2-7; 10 bases fit TRBD1. TRBV23-1 is an ORF, with its function uncertain. J was trimmed by 6 bases and V by 4 bases; bases with no gene match: 18. The CDR3 sequence is 18 residues long. The chain's CDR3 is CASSPIGVRRQGAREQYF. In nucleotides, the CDR3 is TGCGCCAGCAGTCCCATAGGGGTACGGCGACAGGGGGCCCGCGAGCAGTACTTC.

The chain employs TRBV19 and TRBJ2-1; 8 positions agree with TRBD2. This CDR3 spans 12 amino acids. The junction had 9 bases not matched to a gene; V was cut back by 9 bases and J by 11 bases. Germline lookup yields CDR1 LNHDA and CDR2 SQIVND (reference sequence). CDR3 in amino acids: CASANLAGQQFF. The CDR3 nucleotides are TGTGCCAGCGCCAACTTAGCGGGGCAGCAGTTCTTC.

V is TRBV2 and J is TRBJ2-7; D is ambiguous. The CDR3 sequence is 11 residues long. In germline, CDR1 is SNHLY, CDR2 FYNNEI. V lost 2 bases and J lost 10, with 9 bases in between. CDR3 region: CASSEWQIQYV. The CDR3 coding sequence is TGTGCCAGCAGTGAATGGCAGATCCAGTACGTC.